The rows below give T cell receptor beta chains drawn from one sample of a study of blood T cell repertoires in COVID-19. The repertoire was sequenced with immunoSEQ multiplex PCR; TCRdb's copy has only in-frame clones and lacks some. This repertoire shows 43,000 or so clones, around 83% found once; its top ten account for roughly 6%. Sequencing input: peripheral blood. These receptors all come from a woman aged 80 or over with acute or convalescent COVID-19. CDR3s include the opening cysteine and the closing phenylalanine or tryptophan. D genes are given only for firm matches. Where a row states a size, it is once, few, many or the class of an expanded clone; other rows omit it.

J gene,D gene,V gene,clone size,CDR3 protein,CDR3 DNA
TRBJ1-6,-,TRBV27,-,CASRGRSTNRYNSPLHF,TGTGCCAGCAGGGGCAGGTCGACCAACCGCTATAATTCACCCCTCCACTTT
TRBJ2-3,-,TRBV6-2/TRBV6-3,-,CASSYSRTFADTQYF,TGTGCCAGCAGTTACTCCCGGACATTCGCAGATACGCAGTATTTT
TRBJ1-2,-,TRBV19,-,CASSIRTDYGYTF,TGTGCCAGTAGTATCCGGACAGACTATGGCTACACCTTC
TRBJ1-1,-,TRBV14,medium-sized,CASSQEGVGTGTMNTEAFF,TGTGCCAGCAGCCAAGAGGGTGTCGGAACAGGGACCATGAACACTGAAGCTTTCTTT
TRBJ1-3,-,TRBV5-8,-,CASSPQGFSGNTIYF,TGTGCCAGCAGCCCACAGGGCTTCTCTGGAAACACCATATATTTT
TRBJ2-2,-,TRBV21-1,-,CASPRSIANANTGELFF,TGTGCCAGCCCAAGGTCCATAGCGAACGCGAACACCGGGGAGCTGTTTTTT
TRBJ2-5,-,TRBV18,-,CASSPYRQTGETQYF,TGTGCCAGCTCACCATATCGACAGACTGGGGAGACCCAGTACTTC
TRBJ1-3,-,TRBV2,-,CASTRGGTGNTIYF,TGTGCCAGCACCCGAGGGGGTACTGGAAACACCATATATTTT
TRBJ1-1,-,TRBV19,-,CASSIWRGVGTEAFF,TGTGCCAGTAGTATATGGCGGGGGGTCGGCACTGAAGCTTTCTTT
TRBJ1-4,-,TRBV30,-,CAWGSRTAAEKLFF,TGTGCCTGGGGTTCCCGGACAGCAGCAGAAAAACTGTTTTTT
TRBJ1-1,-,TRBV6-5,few,CASSRLNTEAFF,TGTGCCAGCAGCAGATTGAACACTGAAGCTTTCTTT
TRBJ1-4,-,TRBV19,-,CASSTMGGTNEKLFF,TGTGCCAGTAGTACCATGGGGGGAACTAATGAAAAACTGTTTTTT
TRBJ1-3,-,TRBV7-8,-,CASSPEGISSGNTIYF,TGTGCCAGCAGCCCAGAGGGAATAAGCTCTGGAAACACCATATATTTT
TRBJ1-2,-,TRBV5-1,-,CASSLTGPSGYTF,TGCGCCAGCAGTCTGACAGGCCCCTCTGGCTACACCTTC